The TCR beta chain described here comes from a study of cytomegalovirus exposure and HLA in healthy donors. Comment on this clone: Antigen unknown.

Broader study findings: Rare sequences made up most TCRs, while some public TCRs were found in many donors.

The PCR was carried out with 60 Vbeta primers and 13 Jbeta primers. Sequenced by immunoSEQ multiplex PCR; TCRdb stores in-frame clones only, minus some. The sample shows 200,000 or so clones, over 75% of them seen only once. This sequence originates from a girl aged 2-15 years in good health and CMV-seronegative. Sequencing input: PBMCs.

The CDR3 protein is CSVLGGQNTEAFF. The CDR3 DNA follows: TGCAGCGTTTTGGGAGGGCAGAACACTGAAGCTTTCTTT. This rearrangement joins TRBV29-1 to TRBJ1-1; D gene ambiguous. In germline, CDR1 is SQVTM, CDR2 ANQGSEA. This CDR3 comprises 13 residues. V lost 5 bases and J 1 base, leaving 11 bases between the germline ends.